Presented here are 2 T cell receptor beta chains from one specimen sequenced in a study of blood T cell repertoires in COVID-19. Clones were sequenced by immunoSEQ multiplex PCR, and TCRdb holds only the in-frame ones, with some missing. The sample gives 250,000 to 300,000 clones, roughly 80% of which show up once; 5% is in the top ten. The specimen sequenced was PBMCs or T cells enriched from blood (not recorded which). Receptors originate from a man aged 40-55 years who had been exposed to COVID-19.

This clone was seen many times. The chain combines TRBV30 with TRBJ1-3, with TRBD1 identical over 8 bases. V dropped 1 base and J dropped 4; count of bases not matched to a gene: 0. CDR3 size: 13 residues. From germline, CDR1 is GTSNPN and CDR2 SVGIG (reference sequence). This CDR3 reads CAWSGTGGNTIYF. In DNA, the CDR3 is TGTGCCTGGAGTGGGACAGGGGGAAACACCATATATTTT.

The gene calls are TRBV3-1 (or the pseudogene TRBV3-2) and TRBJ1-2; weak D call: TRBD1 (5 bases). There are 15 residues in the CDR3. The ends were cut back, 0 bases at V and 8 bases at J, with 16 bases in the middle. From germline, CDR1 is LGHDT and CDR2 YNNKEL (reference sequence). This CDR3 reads CASSQDTQGVHGYTF. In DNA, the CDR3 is TGTGCCAGCAGCCAAGATACGCAAGGGGTGCACGGCTACACCTTC.